One and the same sample provided the 19 T cell receptor beta chains below, sequenced in a study of cytomegalovirus exposure and HLA in healthy donors. Primers for the PCR totalled 60 Vbeta and 13 Jbeta. Generated by immunoSEQ multiplex PCR, the TCRdb table keeps only in-frame clones and is missing some. Among over 150,000 clones listed, approximately 69% were seen once. The specimen sequenced was PBMCs. Receptors originate from a man under 40 in good health and CMV-seronegative.

J is TRBJ2-7 and V is TRBV28, with D possibly matching TRBD2 (5 bases). The CDR3 is made up of 19 amino acids. V lost 6 bases and J lost 4, with 31 bases in between. Per the germline V gene, CDR1 is MDHEN and CDR2 is SYDVKM. CDR3 in amino acids: CASSPSGVQENSLYYEQYF. The CDR3 bases are TGTGCCAGCAGCCCGTCCGGGGTGCAGGAAAATTCCCTTTATTACGAGCAGTACTTC.

V gene TRBV7-9 combines with J gene TRBJ1-6; 7 nucleotides agree with TRBD1. The CDR3 contains 15 residues. The germline V gene has CDR1 SEHNR and CDR2 FQNEAQ (reference sequence). V was clipped by 5 bases and J by 4 bases; unmatched bases: 5. CDR3 nucleotide sequence: TGTGCCAGCAGCCGGGACAGAACTTATAATTCACCCCTCCACTTT. Its protein is CASSRDRTYNSPLHF.

V usage is TRBV10-3 and J usage is TRBJ2-5; D perhaps matches TRBD2 (7 bases). Trimming took off 8 bases at V and 5 bases at J, with 15 bases between the two ends. CDR3 length: 13 amino acids. Germline V lookup: CDR1 ENHRY, CDR2 SYGVKD. The CDR3 protein is CAIWGGPGETQYF. The CDR3 nucleotides read TGTGCCATCTGGGGGGGGCCGGGGGAGACCCAGTACTTC.

V and J are TRBV4-3 and TRBJ2-3; 10 positions agree with TRBD2. J was trimmed by 6 bases and V by 0 bases; bases with no gene match: 6. Germline CDR1 LGHNA, CDR2 YSLEER. The CDR3 extends over 16 amino acids. The CDR3 protein is CASSQDLAGALDTQYF. The CDR3 DNA reads as TGCGCCAGCAGCCAAGATCTAGCGGGGGCGCTTGATACGCAGTATTTT.

This clone appeared a single time. This rearrangement joins TRBV7-3 to TRBJ2-7; possibly TRBD1 for D (5 bases). Germline lookup yields CDR1 SGHTA and CDR2 FQGTGA. The V gene lost 5 bases and the J gene lost 0 bases, with 8 bases spanning the gap. CDR3 length: 13 amino acids. CDR3: CASSRQPSYEQYF. Written as DNA, the CDR3 is TGTGCCAGCAGCCGACAGCCCTCCTACGAGCAGTACTTC.

The chain carries TRBV30 and TRBJ2-3, with D possibly being TRBD2 (6 bases). V dropped 1 base and J dropped 2 bases, with 19 bases sitting between them. The CDR3 has 17 residues. Germline lookup yields CDR1 GTSNPN and CDR2 SVGIG (reference sequence). CDR3 sequence: CAWSATEFGGATDTQYF. The CDR3 DNA is TGTGCCTGGAGTGCCACAGAGTTTGGCGGGGCCACAGATACGCAGTATTTT.

The chain employs TRBV7-8 and TRBJ2-2, with D tentatively TRBD1 (6 bases). This CDR3 is built from 13 residues. From germline, CDR1 is SGHVS and CDR2 FQNEAQ. Trimming took 1 base from V and 7 from J, leaving 7 bases between them. DNA of the CDR3: TGTGCCAGCAGCTTAGGGACAGACGGGGAGCTGTTTTTT. It is translated as CASSLGTDGELFF.

This rearrangement joins TRBV19 to TRBJ1-5, with D possibly matching TRBD1 (5 bases). The V end was cut by 7 bases, the J end by 7 bases, with 17 bases between. Germline values: CDR1 LNHDA, CDR2 SQIVND (reference sequence). The CDR3 has 14 amino acids. The CDR3 here is CASIPRGGGQPQHF. The CDR3 DNA follows: TGTGCCAGTATTCCTCGCGGGGGGGGACAGCCCCAGCATTTT.

This clone has only a few counts. In nucleotides, the CDR3 is TGTGCCACTGGGACAGGGGCTTATAGCAATCAGCCCCAGCATTTT. This codes for CATGTGAYSNQPQHF. The chain carries TRBV6-6 and TRBJ1-5; TRBD1 matches 10 bases. CDR1 and CDR2 from the germline V gene are MNHNY and SVGAGI (reference sequence). The CDR3 runs to 15 residues. The V segment lost 10 bases and the J segment 0 bases; nucleotides outside the gene matches: 6.

In DNA, the CDR3 is TGTGCCAGCAGCTCCCAGGGGAGACCCGGGGAGCTGTTTTTT. Amino acids: CASSSQGRPGELFF. This chain joins TRBV7-9 and TRBJ2-2; D might be TRBD1 (6 bases). Germline CDR1 SEHNR, CDR2 FQNEAQ (reference sequence). Trimming stripped 4 bases from V and 6 bases from J, with 12 bases between. CDR3 size: 14 residues.

The chain has TRBV7-6 and TRBJ2-3, with 11 bases lining up with TRBD2. The CDR3 loop spans 16 amino acids. The germline V gene has CDR1 SGHVS and CDR2 FNYEAQ. V shed 5 bases, J shed 3 bases, and the junction held 7 bases outside the gene matches. The CDR3, as DNA: TGTGCCAGCAGCGAGAGTAGCGGGGGGGCAACAGATACGCAGTATTTT. Translating gives CASSESSGGATDTQYF.

This clone was observed a handful of times. The chain joins TRBV5-4 to TRBJ1-1, with D possibly TRBD1 on 6 matching bases. The germline gives CDR1 SGHNT, CDR2 YYREEE (reference sequence). Trimming took 5 bases from V and 1 from J, leaving 15 bases between them. CDR3 length: 15 amino acids. The CDR3 sequence is CASSSPWTENTEAFF. The CDR3 bases are TGTGCCAGCAGTTCGCCATGGACAGAGAACACTGAAGCTTTCTTT.

The rearrangement uses TRBV12-5 and TRBJ1-5; 7 positions match TRBD1. V trimming: 6 bases; J trimming: 0 bases; junction bases outside the gene matches: 17. Per germline, CDR1 LGHNT and CDR2 FRNRAP. This CDR3 comprises 19 residues. CDR3 DNA: TGTGCTAGTGGCCTAGCCGGGACAGTGAGAGACACTAGCAATCAGCCCCAGCATTTT. Amino acid sequence: CASGLAGTVRDTSNQPQHF.

The chain joins TRBV7-6 to TRBJ1-4; TRBD1 aligns across 9 bases. Per germline, CDR1 SGHVS and CDR2 FNYEAQ. The CDR3 consists of 14 residues. V lost 7 bases to trimming and J lost 6 bases; unmatched junction nucleotides: 6. CDR3 region: CASIPRQGDEKLFF. In DNA, the CDR3 is TGTGCCAGCATCCCGAGACAGGGGGATGAAAAACTGTTTTTT.

In this sample, this clone turned up a few times. The junction does not match germline at one end; this may be a read error. Other DNA sequences in this specimen translate into the identical CDR3. This sequence joins TRBV4-3 and TRBJ2-7, with D tentatively TRBD1 (7 bases). The CDR3 runs 16 residues. Looked up from germline, CDR1 is LGHNA and CDR2 is YSLEER. The CDR3, as DNA: TGCGCCAGCAGCCAAGATCTAATCCCGAACAGGGGAGGTCTGGACTTC. Translation gives CASSQDLIPNRGGLDF.

This clone has a single count. CDR3 nucleotides: TGTGCCAGCAGCTTAGAGGGGGCAGGGGTCAATGAGCAGTTCTTC. Its protein product is CASSLEGAGVNEQFF. V is TRBV7-9 and J is TRBJ2-1; 7 bases fit TRBD1. This CDR3 is built from 15 residues. Unmatched junction bases numbered 6, after V lost 1 base and J lost 6 bases. Germline V gene data show CDR1 as SEHNR and CDR2 as FQNEAQ (reference sequence).

This chain uses TRBV29-1 with TRBJ2-5; no clear D. The tail of the sequence fits TRBJ2-7 better, so the J call may be wrong. Per germline, CDR1 SQVTM and CDR2 ANQGSEA. CDR3 length: 15 amino acids. The CDR3 is CSVEDPDTIPYEQYF. The CDR3 bases are TGCAGCGTTGAAGATCCCGACACAATCCCCTACGAGCAGTACTTC.

This clone came up a few times. This chain links TRBV6-1 with TRBJ1-5, with 9 bases that match TRBD1. V shed 3 bases, J shed 4 bases, and the junction held 7 bases outside the gene matches. This CDR3 has 16 amino acids. The germline V gene encodes CDR1 MNHNS and CDR2 SASEGT. The CDR3 spells CASSDLYDRGNQPQHF. The CDR3 DNA follows: TGTGCCAGCAGTGACCTTTACGACAGGGGGAATCAGCCCCAGCATTTT.

The V and J genes are TRBV7-6 and TRBJ2-1; 10 nucleotides match TRBD1. The germline V gene has CDR1 SGHVS and CDR2 FNYEAQ. V lost 5 bases to trimming and J lost 3 bases; unmatched junction nucleotides: 1. The CDR3 sequence is 14 residues long. The CDR3 DNA follows: TGTGCCAGCAGCCGGGACAGGGGCTACAATGAGCAGTTCTTC. Protein product: CASSRDRGYNEQFF.